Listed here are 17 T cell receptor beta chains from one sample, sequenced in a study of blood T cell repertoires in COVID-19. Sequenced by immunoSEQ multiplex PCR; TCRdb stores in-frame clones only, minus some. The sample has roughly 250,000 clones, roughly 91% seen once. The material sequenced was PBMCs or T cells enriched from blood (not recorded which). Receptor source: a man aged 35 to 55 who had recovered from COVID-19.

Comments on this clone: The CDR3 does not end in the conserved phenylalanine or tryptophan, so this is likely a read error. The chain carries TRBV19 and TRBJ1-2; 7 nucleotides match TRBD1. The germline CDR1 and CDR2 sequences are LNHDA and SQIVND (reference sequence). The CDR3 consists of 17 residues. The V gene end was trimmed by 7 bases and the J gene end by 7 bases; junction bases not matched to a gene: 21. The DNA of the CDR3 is TGTGCCAGTATGCTGGGCGAACGATCGACAGGGTACTTTGGCTACACCCTC. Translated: CASMLGERSTGYFGYTL.

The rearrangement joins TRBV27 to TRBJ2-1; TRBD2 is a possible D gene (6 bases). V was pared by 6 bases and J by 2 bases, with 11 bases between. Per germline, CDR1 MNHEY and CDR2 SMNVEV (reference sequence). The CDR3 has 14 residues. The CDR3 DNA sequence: TGTGCCAGCAGCGGGGGTCTGACCTACAATGAGCAGTTCTTC. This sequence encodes CASSGGLTYNEQFF.

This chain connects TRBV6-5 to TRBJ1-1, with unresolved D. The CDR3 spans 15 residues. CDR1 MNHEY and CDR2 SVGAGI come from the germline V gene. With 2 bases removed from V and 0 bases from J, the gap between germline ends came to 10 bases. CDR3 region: CASSYDAAVNTEAFF. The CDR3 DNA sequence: TGTGCCAGCAGTTACGATGCAGCGGTGAACACTGAAGCTTTCTTT.

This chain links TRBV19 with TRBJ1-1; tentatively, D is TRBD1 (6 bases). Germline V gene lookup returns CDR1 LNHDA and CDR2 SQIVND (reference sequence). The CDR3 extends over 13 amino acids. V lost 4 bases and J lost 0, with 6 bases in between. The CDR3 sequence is CASSRTVNTEAFF. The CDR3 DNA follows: TGTGCCAGTAGTAGGACAGTGAACACTGAAGCTTTCTTT.

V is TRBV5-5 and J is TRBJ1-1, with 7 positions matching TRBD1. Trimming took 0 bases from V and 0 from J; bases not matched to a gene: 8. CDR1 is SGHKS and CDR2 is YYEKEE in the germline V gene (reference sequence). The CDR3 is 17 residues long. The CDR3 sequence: CASSLGGTVLLNTEAFF. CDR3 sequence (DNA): TGTGCCAGCAGCTTGGGGGGGACAGTTCTGTTGAACACTGAAGCTTTCTTT.

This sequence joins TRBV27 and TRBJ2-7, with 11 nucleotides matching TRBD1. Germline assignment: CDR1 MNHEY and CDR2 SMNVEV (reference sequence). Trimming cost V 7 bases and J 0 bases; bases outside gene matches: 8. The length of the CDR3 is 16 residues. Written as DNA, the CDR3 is TGTGCCAGCATCTTAGCCGGGACAGGGGGCTCCTACGAGCAGTACTTC. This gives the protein CASILAGTGGSYEQYF.

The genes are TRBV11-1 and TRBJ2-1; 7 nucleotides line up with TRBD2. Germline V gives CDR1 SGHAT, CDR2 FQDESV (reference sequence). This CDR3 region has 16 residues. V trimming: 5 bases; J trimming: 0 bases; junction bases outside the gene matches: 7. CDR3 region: CASSPRAGLSYNEQFF. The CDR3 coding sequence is TGTGCCAGCAGCCCGCGAGCGGGACTCTCCTACAATGAGCAGTTCTTC.

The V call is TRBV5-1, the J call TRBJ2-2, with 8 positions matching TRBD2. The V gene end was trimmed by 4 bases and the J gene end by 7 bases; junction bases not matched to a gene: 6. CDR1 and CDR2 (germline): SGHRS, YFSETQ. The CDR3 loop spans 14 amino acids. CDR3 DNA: TGCGCCAGCAGCCATAGCGGGGTCAACGGGGAGCTGTTTTTT. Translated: CASSHSGVNGELFF.

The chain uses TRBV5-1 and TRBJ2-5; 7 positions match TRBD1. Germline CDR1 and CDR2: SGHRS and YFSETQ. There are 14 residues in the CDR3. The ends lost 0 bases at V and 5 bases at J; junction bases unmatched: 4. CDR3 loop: CASSLEGAGETQYF. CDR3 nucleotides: TGCGCCAGCAGCTTGGAGGGGGCAGGTGAGACCCAGTACTTC.

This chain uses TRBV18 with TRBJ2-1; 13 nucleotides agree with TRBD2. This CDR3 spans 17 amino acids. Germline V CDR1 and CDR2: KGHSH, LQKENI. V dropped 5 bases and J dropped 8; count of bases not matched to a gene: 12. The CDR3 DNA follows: TGTGCCAGCTCAGTTACTAGCGGGGGGGCGTCCGGACATGAGCAGTTCTTC. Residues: CASSVTSGGASGHEQFF.

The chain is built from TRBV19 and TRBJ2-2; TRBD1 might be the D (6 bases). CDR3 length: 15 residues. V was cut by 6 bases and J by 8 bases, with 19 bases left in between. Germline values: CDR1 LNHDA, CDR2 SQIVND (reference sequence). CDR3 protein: CASRTGTRNWGELFF. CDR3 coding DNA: TGTGCCAGTAGGACAGGAACCAGAAATTGGGGGGAGCTGTTTTTT.

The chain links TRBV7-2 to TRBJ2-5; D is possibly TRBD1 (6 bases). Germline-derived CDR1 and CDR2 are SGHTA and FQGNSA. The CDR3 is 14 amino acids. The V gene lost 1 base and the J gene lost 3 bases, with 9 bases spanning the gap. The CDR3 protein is CASSLVWTEETQYF. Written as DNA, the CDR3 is TGTGCCAGCAGCTTAGTTTGGACAGAAGAGACCCAGTACTTC.

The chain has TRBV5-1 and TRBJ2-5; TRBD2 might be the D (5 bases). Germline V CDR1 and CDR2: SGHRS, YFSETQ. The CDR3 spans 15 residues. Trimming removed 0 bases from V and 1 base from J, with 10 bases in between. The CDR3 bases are TGCGCCAGCAGCTTGGCCTCAAGCGGCCAAGAGACCCAGTACTTC. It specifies CASSLASSGQETQYF.

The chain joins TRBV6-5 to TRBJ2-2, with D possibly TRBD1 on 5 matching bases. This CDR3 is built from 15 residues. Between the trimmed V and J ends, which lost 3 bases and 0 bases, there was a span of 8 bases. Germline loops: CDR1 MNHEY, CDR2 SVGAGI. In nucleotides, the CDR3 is TGTGCCAGCAGTTATGGGGCCCCGAACACCGGGGAGCTGTTTTTT. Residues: CASSYGAPNTGELFF.

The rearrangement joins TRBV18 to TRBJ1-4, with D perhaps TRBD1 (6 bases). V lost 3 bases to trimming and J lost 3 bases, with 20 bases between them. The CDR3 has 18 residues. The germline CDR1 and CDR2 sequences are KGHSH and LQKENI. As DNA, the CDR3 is TGTGCCAGCTCACCGTATTACAGGGAAGTCGGGGCTAATGAAAAACTGTTTTTT. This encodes CASSPYYREVGANEKLFF.

As DNA, the CDR3 is TGTGCCAGCAGTTCCTCGGGTGTCTCCTACGAGCAGTACTTC. Translated: CASSSSGVSYEQYF. This chain links TRBV27 with TRBJ2-7; D ambiguous. The CDR3 contains 14 residues. V lost 4 bases to trimming and J lost 0 bases, with 10 bases between them. In germline, CDR1 is MNHEY, CDR2 SMNVEV (reference sequence).

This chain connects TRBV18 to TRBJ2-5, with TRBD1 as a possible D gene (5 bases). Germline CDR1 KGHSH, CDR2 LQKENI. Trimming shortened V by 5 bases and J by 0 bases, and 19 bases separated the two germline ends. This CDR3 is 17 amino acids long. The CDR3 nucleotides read TGTGCCAGCTCAGGGCCAGGGTGGCGCTCGTACCAAGAGACCCAGTACTTC. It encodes CASSGPGWRSYQETQYF.